This TCR beta chain was sequenced in a study of PD-1 blockade in classical Hodgkin lymphoma (dated by TCRdb to the early 2020s). Some background on the complete study: Nivolumab dosing was 3 mg/kg intravenously every 2 weeks, continuing until either disease progression or unacceptable toxicity. The study used TCR beta sequencing and CyTOF to define a peripheral blood immune signature of response to PD-1 blockade in classical Hodgkin lymphoma.

What the study reported, not specific to this receptor: Patients starting nivolumab less than 1 year after ASCT had lower diversity and were excluded from later analyses to avoid confounding by immune reconstitution. Trial patients with a complete response had baseline diversity similar to that of newly diagnosed patients, while partial responders and progressors had significantly lower diversity. Newly diagnosed patients were reported to have lower baseline TCR diversity than healthy donors, and relapsed/refractory patients were reported to have lower baseline TCR diversity still. Only a single clinical trial cohort was studied, and what caused the repertoire differences, possibly disease activity or prior therapy, remained undefined. CD4+ but not CD8+ TCR diversity rose significantly by C4D1 (p=0.0027 vs p=0.16), most apparent in complete responders (p=0.02).

Points on this clone: The antigen this receptor binds is unknown. No base qualities exist here, and no much larger clone lies one base off it.

Genomic DNA was isolated using the Qiagen DNeasy kit from unsorted PBMCs as well as from negatively selected CD4+ and CD8+ fractions. TCR beta CDR3 regions were subjected to amplification by immunoSEQ multiplex PCR with primers that anneal to V and J segments. A synthetic immune receptor repertoire was used to minimize amplification bias, and any remaining bias was removed computationally after sequencing. Turning to the authors' computational methods: Custom Python scripts were used to quantify repertoire diversity as the Shannon entropy index. Unsorted, CD4+ and CD8+ repertoires were analyzed separately, except in combined analyses where CD4+ and CD8+ sequences were merged in silico. A clone counted as expanded when the clone's frequency after treatment rose at least 2-fold relative to C1D1, and clones undetected at baseline were given a pseudocount of 0.5. Clones with 0 or 1 copy at C1D1 were defined as singleton clones, while clones with 2 or more copies were defined as non-singleton clones. Clones expanded in unsorted samples were assigned a CD4+, CD8+ or unknown annotation through matching of protein sequences in sorted samples from the same patient. Wilcoxon tests were applied to paired samples to test diversity changes from C1D1 to C4D1. Here the immuneACCESS table is served through TCRdb, limited to in-frame sequences with V and J called. Missing clones are a known gap in these copies; in checked studies unresolved V genes cover under half, and the rest lacks a known reason. That table supplies the V and J calls and clone size; D and trimming were determined from the DNA. For this sample there are around 40,000 clones; about three quarters appear just once. The ten largest clonotypes hold about an eighth of the sample.

The sample's time point label is to be understood as: cycle 1 day 1 (C1D1), immediately before nivolumab initiation. Every trial patient had relapsed following autologous stem cell transplantation, and prior brentuximab vedotin exposure was what differed among cohorts A, B and C. The trial cohort was composed of some 57 patients with relapsed/refractory classical Hodgkin lymphoma, for whom complete response, partial response or progressive disease was recorded as best overall response. In the multi-cohort phase II CheckMate 205 trial, trial patients received single-agent nivolumab. Best overall response was determined by an independent review committee according to the 2007 International Working Group response criteria. Trial PBMCs were obtained immediately prior to nivolumab initiation (C1D1) and on therapy at cycle 2 day 1 and cycle 4 day 1. Peripheral blood was collected in 8 mL Vacutainer Cell Preparation Tubes, from which PBMCs were isolated by centrifugation and then cryopreserved.

Trimming accounts for 2 bases at V and 8 bases at J, while the number of junction bases matched to no gene is 7. The CDR3 covers 15 residues, taking in both the cysteine and the phenylalanine. CDR3 DNA is the only sequence kept; it has 45 bases, read in frame from the first base. Via the germline V gene, CDR1 is SGHRS and CDR2 YFSETQ. The material sequenced was peripheral blood mononuclear cells (PBMCs), taken at baseline. The receptor was derived from a human donor with classical Hodgkin lymphoma. The V gene is TRBV5-1 and the J gene is TRBJ2-1; 10 junctional bases match TRBD2. The CDR3 has the sequence CASSLQLAGRDEQFF. The DNA reads TGCGCCAGCAGCTTACAACTAGCGGGGAGGGATGAGCAGTTCTTC.